This T cell receptor (beta chain) was identified in a study of PD-1 blockade in classical Hodgkin lymphoma. This CDR3 has 11 amino acids. CDR1 is SEHNR and CDR2 is FQNEAQ in the germline V gene (reference sequence). V was trimmed by 2 bases and J by 4 bases, leaving 3 bases between them. Autologous stem cell transplantation was followed by relapse in every patient, and brentuximab vedotin exposure varied. The patients, who had relapsed/refractory classical Hodgkin lymphoma, achieved best responses of complete response, partial response or progressive disease. Libraries were prepared by immunoSEQ multiplex PCR; TCRdb keeps only in-frame clonotypes and omits some of them. The table records around 11,000 clones, approximately 80% of them present only once.

This specimen was peripheral blood mononuclear cells (PBMCs), taken before the second cycle of nivolumab. This sequence originates from a human donor with classical Hodgkin lymphoma. The chain is built from TRBV7-9 and TRBJ2-7, with D hard to call. For the CDR3, the DNA is TGTGCCAGCAGCTTAAGATACGAGCAGTACTTC. This sequence encodes CASSLRYEQYF.